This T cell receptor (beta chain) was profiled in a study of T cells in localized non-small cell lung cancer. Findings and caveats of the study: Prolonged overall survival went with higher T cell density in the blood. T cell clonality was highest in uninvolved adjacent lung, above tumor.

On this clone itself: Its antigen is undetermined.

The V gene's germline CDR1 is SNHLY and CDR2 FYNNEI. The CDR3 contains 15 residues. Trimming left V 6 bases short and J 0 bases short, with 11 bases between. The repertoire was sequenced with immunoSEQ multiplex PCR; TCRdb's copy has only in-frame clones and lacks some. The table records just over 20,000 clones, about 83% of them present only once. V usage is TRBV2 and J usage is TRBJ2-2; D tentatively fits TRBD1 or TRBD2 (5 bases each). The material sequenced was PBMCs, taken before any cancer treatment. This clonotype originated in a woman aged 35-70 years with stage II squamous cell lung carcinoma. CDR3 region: CASRPRDANTGELFF. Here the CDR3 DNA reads TGTGCCAGCAGGCCAAGGGACGCGAACACCGGGGAGCTGTTTTTT.